A selection of T cell receptor beta chains follows, all from one sample in a study of T cells in localized non-small cell lung cancer. The assay was immunoSEQ multiplex PCR, and TCRdb's table has in-frame clones only and misses some. The sample lists 52,000 or so clones; around four fifths were seen once. The source material was peripheral blood mononuclear cells, sampled before any cancer treatment. These receptors all stem from a man aged 40 to 70 with stage III lung adenocarcinoma. Each CDR3 is given without its conserved first and last residue. The D gene is left open where the match is weak.

V gene	D gene	J gene	CDR3 protein
TRBV11-2	-	TRBJ2-1	ASSPGTVNNEQF
TRBV5-4	TRBD2	TRBJ2-3	ASSLRTSGRGGDTQY
TRBV5-6	-	TRBJ2-1	ASSLGFEQF
TRBV15	-	TRBJ2-7	ATSRDSTGYEQY
TRBV2	-	TRBJ2-5	AGRGRGDETQY
TRBV5-1	-	TRBJ2-3	ASSYGGPTDTQY
TRBV4-1	-	TRBJ1-5	ASSHGTDSNQPQH
TRBV27	TRBD1	TRBJ1-5	ASRWTGEGNQPQH
TRBV11-3	-	TRBJ1-1	ASSLDGGEAF
TRBV7-9	-	TRBJ2-1	ASSSSQGSEQF
TRBV2	TRBD1	TRBJ2-1	ASRETGSTYNEQF
TRBV19	-	TRBJ1-5	ASSTTPENSNQPQH
TRBV7-9	-	TRBJ2-6	ASSPGPSGANVLT
TRBV7-3	TRBD1	TRBJ2-2	ASKQGANTGELF
TRBV7-2	TRBD2	TRBJ2-3	ASSLGLAGGADTQY
TRBV7-9	-	TRBJ2-1	ASSYSDEQF
TRBV5-1	-	TRBJ2-7	ASSRGTQKSYEQY
TRBV5-1	-	TRBJ1-1	ASSLQVMNTEAF
TRBV11-2	-	TRBJ1-2	ASSLDISSYGYT
TRBV7-3	-	TRBJ1-1	ASSTEENTEAF
TRBV28	TRBD2	TRBJ2-1	AISSSGRRNEQF
TRBV30	-	TRBJ1-4	AWSVLGAPNEKLF
TRBV5-1	-	TRBJ2-1	ASSFQGSGGHGEQF
TRBV11-2	TRBD2	TRBJ2-1	ASSLESGGPGEQF
TRBV5-1	-	TRBJ2-7	ASREGYGYEQY
TRBV6-1	-	TRBJ2-3	ASSPESDTQY
TRBV19	-	TRBJ1-5	ASSISGDGNQPQH
TRBV7-2	-	TRBJ1-1	ASSLAPTKGGEAF
TRBV4-3	-	TRBJ1-2	ASSQEGTGPLYGYT
TRBV5-1	TRBD1	TRBJ2-1	ASRQGIWRLSSYNEQF
TRBV11-2	-	TRBJ1-1	ASSLEGAKAF
TRBV7-6	TRBD1	TRBJ2-2	ASSARDRGRVTGELF
TRBV18	-	TRBJ1-1	ASHSEGGLYTEAF
TRBV29-1	-	TRBJ2-5	SVERPRGGETQY
TRBV6-5	TRBD2	TRBJ2-5	ASSWGTSGDLGTQY
TRBV5-1	TRBD2	TRBJ2-1	ASSPSGGYNEQF
TRBV5-1	-	TRBJ2-3	ASSFSESTDTQY
TRBV13	-	TRBJ2-5	ASSLWRQETQY
TRBV15	-	TRBJ1-1	ATSRDRMNTEAF
TRBV11-3	-	TRBJ2-3	ASSLGWGTDTQY
TRBV7-3	-	TRBJ2-7	ASSFRQEQY
TRBV9	-	TRBJ1-1	ASSPLRGQMNTEAF
TRBV11-1	-	TRBJ1-2	ASTETYRDDPSGYT